The T cell receptor beta chain under discussion was sequenced for a study of cytomegalovirus exposure and HLA in healthy donors. General study results and limits: In vitro experiments confirmed that a few CMV-associated chains were specific for CMV antigens. According to reports, the classifier identified cytomegalovirus status with high specificity and sensitivity. Altogether, more than 150 TCR beta chains were recorded as cytomegalovirus-associated.

This clone was observed once. The antigen is not known. V dropped 6 bases and J dropped 6 bases, with 18 bases sitting between them. CDR1 is MNHEY, CDR2 SMNVEV, per germline (reference sequence). The CDR3 loop spans 15 amino acids. The table came from immunoSEQ multiplex PCR; TCRdb's copy has only in-frame clones and leaves some out. The sample lists fewer than 400,000 clones, 86% occurring once. The clonotype was recovered from a woman younger than 35 in good health and CMV-seronegative. Sequences were obtained from PBMCs. The genes are TRBV27 and TRBJ2-1, with D unclear. Here the CDR3 DNA reads TGTGCCAGCAGGGAGAGGCCGACCGACCTCAATGAGCAGTTCTTC. Residues: CASRERPTDLNEQFF.